The rows below give T cell receptor beta chains drawn from one sample of a study of blood T cell repertoires in COVID-19. Profiling relied on immunoSEQ multiplex PCR, and the TCRdb table lists in-frame clones only, not all of them. This table holds about 300,000 clones, roughly 86% found once. Sequencing input: peripheral blood. The source is a woman aged 25 to 39 with COVID-19, enrolled during active disease. Each CDR3 is given with its conserved first and last residue. D genes are given only for firm matches. The size entry is marked missing in some rows and otherwise reads once, few, many or a size class.

.	.	TRBJ2-7	TRBV7-9	CASSHTSSYEQYF	TGTGCCAGCAGCCATACTAGTAGCTACGAGCAGTACTTC
TRBD1	.	TRBJ1-1	TRBV18	CASSPGQENTEAFF	TGTGCCAGCTCACCGGGACAGGAGAACACTGAAGCTTTCTTT
TRBD1	.	TRBJ1-6	TRBV5-3	CARSLTGGTGGLAPLHF	TGTGCCAGAAGCTTGACGGGCGGGACAGGGGGATTGGCACCCCTCCACTTT
.	many	TRBJ2-2	TRBV3-1/TRBV3-2	CASTIGRGDTGELFF	TGTGCCAGCACTATTGGCAGGGGCGACACCGGGGAGCTGTTTTTT
TRBD2	.	TRBJ2-3	TRBV7-9	CASSLGASGATDTQYF	TGTGCCAGCAGCTTAGGGGCTAGCGGGGCGACAGATACGCAGTATTTT
.	.	TRBJ1-1	TRBV4-1	CASSQDIGGGTEAFF	TGCGCCAGCAGCCAAGACATTGGGGGGGGCACTGAAGCTTTCTTT
.	few	TRBJ1-4	TRBV7-9	CASSFWDTFEKLFF	TGTGCCAGCAGCTTTTGGGACACTTTTGAAAAACTGTTTTTT
TRBD1	.	TRBJ1-5	TRBV28	CASSFYRGENQPQHF	TGTGCCAGCAGTTTTTACAGGGGCGAAAATCAGCCCCAGCATTTT
TRBD1	once	TRBJ2-7	TRBV3-1/TRBV3-2	CASSPRTGALIEQYF	TGTGCCAGCAGCCCCCGGACAGGGGCGCTCATCGAGCAGTACTTC
.	.	TRBJ1-4	TRBV5-3	CARRAFKEVNEKLFF	TGTGCCAGAAGGGCTTTCAAGGAGGTTAATGAAAAACTGTTTTTT
TRBD1	once	TRBJ2-3	TRBV11-2	CASSLGGQAHIDTQYF	TGTGCCAGCAGCTTGGGGGGACAGGCCCACATCGATACGCAGTATTTT
.	.	TRBJ1-2	TRBV19	CASSPQVERGYTF	TGTGCCAGTAGTCCACAGGTTGAGAGGGGCTACACCTTC
.	.	TRBJ1-4	TRBV5-5	CASSATGTTNEKLFF	TGTGCCAGCAGCGCCACAGGGACAACTAATGAAAAACTGTTTTTT
.	.	TRBJ1-1	TRBV2	CASSDSLEAFF	TGTGCCAGCAGTGACTCCCTTGAAGCTTTCTTT
.	.	TRBJ2-3	TRBV29-1	CSGTFSDTQYF	TGCAGCGGGACTTTTTCAGATACGCAGTATTTT
.	.	TRBJ1-2	TRBV10-3	CAISNQAGTSGYTF	TGTGCCATCTCCAACCAAGCAGGGACAAGCGGCTACACCTTC
.	.	TRBJ1-4	TRBV13	CASSLGGEGSNEKLFF	TGTGCCAGCAGCTTAGGGGGCGAGGGTTCTAATGAAAAACTGTTTTTT
.	.	TRBJ2-5	TRBV11-1	CASSFGGETQYF	TGTGCCAGCAGCTTTGGGGGGGAGACCCAGTACTTC
.	.	TRBJ2-7	TRBV5-4	CASSAGFQSEQYF	TGTGCCAGCAGCGCAGGGTTTCAGAGCGAGCAGTACTTC
.	.	TRBJ1-2	TRBV4-3	CASSQDRESGYTF	TGCGCCAGCAGCCAAGACCGGGAATCTGGCTACACCTTC
TRBD2	.	TRBJ2-1	TRBV7-2	CASSLTSGGTVYNEQFF	TGTGCCAGCAGCTTGACGAGCGGGGGGACCGTGTACAATGAGCAGTTCTTC
TRBD1	.	TRBJ2-5	TRBV5-1	CASSLQGARETQYF	TGCGCCAGCAGCTTACAGGGGGCAAGAGAGACCCAGTACTTC
.	.	TRBJ1-2	TRBV7-9	CASSSTENYGYTF	TGTGCCAGCAGCTCCACAGAAAACTATGGCTACACCTTC
TRBD1	few	TRBJ1-2	TRBV29-1	CSVENRGYGYTF	TGCAGCGTTGAAAACAGGGGCTATGGCTACACCTTC
TRBD1	.	TRBJ2-6	TRBV2	CASSHRLAGQGPSGANVLTF	TGTGCCAGCAGCCACCGTTTAGCGGGACAGGGGCCCTCTGGGGCCAACGTCCTGACTTTC
.	.	TRBJ2-5	TRBV3-1/TRBV3-2	CASSHSEKETQYF	TGTGCCAGCAGCCATTCAGAAAAAGAGACCCAGTACTTC
.	.	TRBJ2-2	TRBV7-3	CASSSQGGVTGELFF	TGTGCCAGCAGCTCACAGGGTGGGGTCACCGGGGAGCTGTTTTTT
.	.	TRBJ1-1	TRBV11-3	CASSPGRRMNTEAFF	TGTGCCAGCAGCCCCGGCCGGCGGATGAACACTGAAGCTTTCTTT
TRBD2	few	TRBJ2-5	TRBV6-4	CASSEVAGGTETQYF	TGTGCCAGCAGTGAAGTAGCGGGGGGAACAGAGACCCAGTACTTC
.	.	TRBJ2-3	TRBV5-1	CASSPGGRTSTDTQYF	TGCGCCAGCAGCCCCGGAGGGCGAACTAGCACAGATACGCAGTATTTT
.	.	TRBJ2-1	TRBV30	CAWKVAYNEQFF	TGTGCCTGGAAGGTAGCTTACAATGAGCAGTTCTTC
.	.	TRBJ2-6	TRBV19	CASSLKRQNSGANVLTF	TGTGCCAGTAGTCTTAAAAGACAGAACTCTGGGGCCAACGTCCTGACTTTC
.	.	TRBJ1-1	TRBV10-3	CAISESGRGNTEAFF	TGTGCCATCAGTGAGTCGGGCAGGGGGAACACTGAAGCTTTCTTT
TRBD2	.	TRBJ2-1	TRBV7-2	CASSASRLAGDYNEQFF	TGTGCCAGCAGCGCCTCCCGACTAGCGGGGGACTACAATGAGCAGTTCTTC
.	.	TRBJ1-4	TRBV5-1	CASSLATGDEKLFF	TGCGCCAGCAGCTTGGCGACGGGGGACGAAAAACTGTTTTTT
.	.	TRBJ1-6	TRBV11-2	CASSLGAREWPSPLHF	TGTGCCAGCAGCTTAGGGGCGCGGGAATGGCCTTCACCCCTCCACTTT
TRBD1	.	TRBJ1-1	TRBV5-1	CASSLRTGSGTEAFF	TGCGCCAGCAGCTTACGGACAGGGTCGGGGACTGAAGCTTTCTTT
.	.	TRBJ1-2	TRBV6-5	CASSSRVGHGYTF	TGTGCCAGCAGTTCGCGGGTGGGCCACGGCTACACCTTC
TRBD1	once	TRBJ2-1	TRBV6-5	CASSPGQDVNNEQFF	TGTGCCAGCAGTCCGGGACAGGACGTCAACAATGAGCAGTTCTTC
TRBD2	.	TRBJ2-2	TRBV4-3	CASSQDTASGGPNTGELFF	TGCGCCAGCAGCCAAGATACAGCTAGCGGGGGTCCGAACACCGGGGAGCTGTTTTTT
.	.	TRBJ2-5	TRBV4-2	CASSPRAAGIRETQYF	TGTGCCAGCAGCCCTCGGGCTGCGGGGATTCGAGAGACCCAGTACTTC
.	.	TRBJ2-7	TRBV7-9	CASSVRAESSYEQYF	TGTGCCAGCAGCGTCAGGGCCGAGAGCTCCTACGAGCAGTACTTC
.	.	TRBJ1-1	TRBV6-5	CASSYSVGVRNTEAFF	TGTGCCAGCAGTTACTCGGTAGGGGTTCGGAACACTGAAGCTTTCTTT